This T cell receptor beta chain was recovered during a study of blood T cell repertoires in COVID-19. In the original analysis: How many nucleated cells were present was estimated from reference gene primer amplification. TCRdb's table, derived via immunoSEQ multiplex PCR, lists solely in-frame clones and lacks some. For V, J and clone size, that table is used; D and trimming come from the DNA. Of around 300,000 clones listed, around nine tenths are singletons. Researchers sorted participants into cohorts using their self-reported clinical history. Germline V gene lookup returns CDR1 SGHTA and CDR2 FQGTGA. The CDR3 covers 14 residues. After removal of 6 bases from V and 0 bases from J, the junction contained 2 bases not matched to a gene.

The chain has TRBV7-3 and TRBJ2-3; 8 bases align to TRBD1. The TCR was taken from a woman aged 40-49 years who had recovered from COVID-19. The sample consisted of PBMCs or T cells enriched from blood (not recorded which). CDR3 sequence reads: CASSDRGSTDTQYF. CDR3 bases: TGTGCCAGCAGTGACAGGGGAAGCACAGATACGCAGTATTTT.